The 15 T cell receptor beta chains below were found in one sample sequenced in a study of blood T cell repertoires in COVID-19. The protocol was immunoSEQ multiplex PCR, while the TCRdb copy is restricted to in-frame clones and leaves out a portion. The sample gives about 140,000 clones, around 86% of which show up once; 11% is in the top ten. Sequenced sample: PBMCs or T cells enriched from blood (not recorded which). Receptor source: a man in his 60s who had recovered from COVID-19.

This chain connects TRBV6-5 to TRBJ2-2; 14 bases align to TRBD2. The J segment lost 5 bases and the V segment lost 5 bases, leaving 1 base of the junction unmatched. The CDR3 consists of 15 residues. Germline values: CDR1 MNHEY, CDR2 SVGAGI. The CDR3 coding sequence is TGTGCCAGCAGTCGGACTAGCGGGGGGACCGGGGAGCTGTTTTTT. Protein: CASSRTSGGTGELFF.

The chain couples TRBV5-1 to TRBJ2-7; 7 bases are a match to TRBD1. This CDR3 region has 13 residues. Trimming cost V 4 bases and J 7 bases; bases outside gene matches: 8. Germline V gene sequence: CDR1 SGHRS, CDR2 YFSETQ. The CDR3 nucleotides are TGCGCCAGCAGCACGGGACAGTCGTTGGAGCAGTACTTC. Amino acids: CASSTGQSLEQYF. The full variable domain, rest sourced from reference TRBV5-1 and TRBJ2-7, is KAGVTQTPRYLIKTRGQQVTLSCSPISGHRSVSWYQQTPGQGLQFLFEYFSETQRNKGNFPGRFSGRQFSNSRSEMNVSTLELGDSALYLCASSTGQSLEQYFGPGTRLTVT.

This chain links TRBV2 with TRBJ1-5; 10 nucleotides line up with TRBD1. The V and J ends lost 8 bases and 9 bases, in that order; junction bases with no gene match: 7. This CDR3 is built from 13 residues. Germline CDR1 reads SNHLY; CDR2 reads FYNNEI. CDR3 sequence (DNA): TGTGCCAGCGGAGGACAGGGGGAGTGGCCCCAGCATTTT. This encodes CASGGQGEWPQHF.

The chain combines TRBV5-1 with TRBJ2-5, with a possible D match to TRBD1 (5 bases). Germline V gene lookup returns CDR1 SGHRS and CDR2 YFSETQ. CDR3 size: 14 residues. V gave up 0 bases and J gave up 1 base, with 7 bases separating them. CDR3 loop: CASSLGGGQETQYF. CDR3 coding DNA: TGCGCCAGCAGCTTGGGGGGCGGCCAAGAGACCCAGTACTTC.

The chain employs TRBV7-5 and TRBJ1-4. TRBV7-5 is labeled a pseudogene. There are 16 residues in the CDR3. CDR3 sequence: CVRSPPGRTTNEKLFF. As DNA, the CDR3 is TGTGTCAGAAGCCCGCCGGGAAGGACAACTAATGAAAAACTGTTTTTT.

This chain joins TRBV19 and TRBJ1-5; D remains ambiguous. In germline, CDR1 is LNHDA, CDR2 SQIVND (reference sequence). This CDR3 region has 14 residues. V lost 4 bases and J lost 5, with 12 bases in between. The CDR3 coding sequence is TGTGCCAGTAGTACTGGGCAGGTCCATCAGCCCCAGCATTTT. Protein product: CASSTGQVHQPQHF.

The chain links TRBV7-8 to TRBJ1-3; TRBD1 agrees at 8 bases. From germline, CDR1 is SGHVS and CDR2 FQNEAQ. J gave up 0 bases and V 5 bases, and 6 bases lay outside the gene matches. The CDR3 sequence is 16 residues long. The CDR3 spells CASSPKTGASGNTIYF. The CDR3 nucleotides read TGTGCCAGCAGCCCGAAGACAGGGGCCTCTGGAAACACCATATATTTT.

The chain carries TRBV30 and TRBJ1-2; a weak D match, TRBD1 (6 bases). From germline, CDR1 is GTSNPN and CDR2 SVGIG (reference sequence). The V end was cut by 5 bases, the J end by 6 bases, with 13 bases between. The CDR3 runs to 12 residues. The CDR3 region has the DNA TGTGCCTGGGGAAGGGGGTTGCATGGCTACACCTTC. The encoded protein is CAWGRGLHGYTF.

V and J are TRBV2 and TRBJ2-1; TRBD2 matches 9 bases. This CDR3 has 15 amino acids. Germline CDR1 reads SNHLY; CDR2 reads FYNNEI. The trim removed 6 bases at V and 7 bases at J, leaving 10 bases unmatched. The CDR3 DNA is TGTGCCAGCAGCCTCTCGCGGGAGGGCTTTAATGAGCAGTTCTTC. Protein product: CASSLSREGFNEQFF.

The V and J genes are TRBV28 and TRBJ1-5; D possibly corresponds to TRBD1 (6 bases). Trimming removed 2 bases from V and 7 bases from J, with 12 bases in between. The CDR3 extends over 14 amino acids. The V gene's germline CDR1 is MDHEN and CDR2 SYDVKM. The CDR3 DNA is TGTGCCAGCAGTTTACCCAGGGGCTACCAGCCCCAGCATTTT. Its protein is CASSLPRGYQPQHF.

This clone turned up a few times. The rearrangement joins TRBV5-4 to TRBJ1-2; no definite D call. The CDR3 is 12 residues long. The V gene's germline CDR1 is SGHNT and CDR2 YYREEE (reference sequence). The V gene lost 1 base and the J gene lost 8 bases, with 9 bases spanning the gap. As DNA, the CDR3 is TGTGCCAGCAGCTTGACCGGGGTCGGCTACACCTTC. Its translation: CASSLTGVGYTF.

The chain recombines TRBV7-9 with TRBJ2-3, with 7 nucleotides matching TRBD2. This CDR3 comprises 17 residues. Germline V lookup: CDR1 SEHNR, CDR2 FQNEAQ (reference sequence). J gave up 2 bases and V 1 base, and 9 bases lay outside the gene matches. For the CDR3, the DNA is TGTGCCAGCAGCTTAGTCGGGGCTAGCGGAAACACAGATACGCAGTATTTT. Its translation is CASSLVGASGNTDTQYF.

The rearrangement joins TRBV10-3 to TRBJ1-5, with TRBD1 identical over 7 bases. The CDR3 contains 13 residues. The germline CDR1 and CDR2 sequences are ENHRY and SYGVKD. J gave up 4 bases and V 7 bases, and 4 bases lay outside the gene matches. The CDR3 DNA follows: TGTGCCATCACCAGGGACAGAAATCAGCCCCAGCATTTT. Protein sequence: CAITRDRNQPQHF.

The CDR3: CASSLPGARETQYF. The CDR3 DNA reads as TGTGCCAGCAGCTTACCGGGAGCGAGAGAGACCCAGTACTTC. The chain has TRBV11-2 and TRBJ2-5, with D possibly matching TRBD2 (6 bases). The CDR3 has 14 residues. V was shortened by 2 bases and J by 4 bases, with 11 bases between the two germline ends. Germline V gene lookup returns CDR1 SGHAT and CDR2 FQNNGV.

V usage is TRBV19 and J usage is TRBJ2-1, with 10 bases that match TRBD1. Germline CDR1 reads LNHDA; CDR2 reads SQIVND (reference sequence). Trimming cost V 5 bases and J 8 bases; bases outside gene matches: 12. CDR3 length equals 16 residues. CDR3 bases: TGTGCCAGTAGTTCGCGCCGGGACAGGGGATTTCATGAGCAGTTCTTC. Protein sequence: CASSSRRDRGFHEQFF.